The next 7 T cell receptor beta chains were all read from a single sample in a study of blood T cell repertoires in COVID-19. Clones were read by immunoSEQ multiplex PCR, and TCRdb kept only the in-frame ones, dropping some. The sample holds about 56,000 clones, 84% seen once. The sample comprised peripheral blood. The receptors come from a man in his 60s with COVID-19, enrolled during active disease.

The chain couples TRBV2 to TRBJ2-2, with 9 bases that match TRBD2. This CDR3 is built from 13 residues. Germline lookup yields CDR1 SNHLY and CDR2 FYNNEI. The V segment lost 9 bases and the J segment 6 bases; nucleotides outside the gene matches: 5. As DNA, the CDR3 is TGTGCCAGTAGACTAGCGGACCCCGGGGAGCTGTTTTTT. Translated, it gives CASRLADPGELFF.

The gene calls are TRBV11-2 and TRBJ2-1, with 7 positions matching TRBD2. V dropped 5 bases and J dropped 1; count of bases not matched to a gene: 14. Germline V gene data show CDR1 as SGHAT and CDR2 as FQNNGV. This CDR3 region has 18 residues. CDR3 region: CASSVSWRAGVSYNEQFF. CDR3 DNA: TGTGCCAGCAGCGTTAGTTGGCGGGCGGGAGTGTCCTACAATGAGCAGTTCTTC.

The chain joins TRBV6-5 to TRBJ2-3, with TRBD1 matching over 8 bases. V shed 6 bases and J 2 bases; nucleotides not matched to a gene: 4. The CDR3 is 14 amino acids. Germline V gene sequence: CDR1 MNHEY, CDR2 SVGAGI. CDR3 loop: CASRTGAATDTQYF. Here the CDR3 DNA reads TGTGCCAGCAGGACAGGGGCCGCCACAGATACGCAGTATTTT.

This clone was recorded a few times. The genes are TRBV4-2 and TRBJ1-2, with unresolved D. Trimming removed 0 bases at V and 4 bases at J, with 9 bases between. This CDR3 region has 14 residues. Germline CDR1 and CDR2: LGHNA and YNFKEQ. CDR3: CASSQDREGYGYTF. DNA of the CDR3: TGTGCCAGCAGCCAAGACCGGGAAGGCTATGGCTACACCTTC.

V usage is TRBV20-1 and J usage is TRBJ1-1; D uncertain. In germline, CDR1 is DFQATT, CDR2 SNEGSKA (reference sequence). V gave up 5 bases and J gave up 4 bases, with 17 bases separating them. The CDR3 is made up of 14 amino acids. CDR3 sequence: CSARGTALFTEAFF. The DNA of the CDR3 is TGCAGTGCTCGTGGCACAGCCCTCTTCACTGAAGCTTTCTTT.

The chain has TRBV19 and TRBJ2-7, with 8 bases lining up with TRBD1. Germline CDR1 reads LNHDA; CDR2 reads SQIVND (reference sequence). The CDR3 is made up of 15 amino acids. V lost 2 bases, J lost 6 bases, and 9 bases stayed unmatched. CDR3 loop: CASSIQWTGSAEQYF. Written as DNA, the CDR3 is TGTGCCAGTAGTATACAATGGACAGGGTCAGCCGAGCAGTACTTC.

V gene TRBV5-6 combines with J gene TRBJ2-5, with TRBD1 as a possible D gene (6 bases). There are 12 residues in the CDR3. Germline assignment: CDR1 SGHDT and CDR2 YYEEEE. CDR3 DNA: TGTGACCCGCAGGGGCTTAAAGAGACCCAGTACTTC. It specifies CDPQGLKETQYF.